A single TCR beta chain is shown here with its context. It lacks a known antigen. No much larger clone exists at a distance of one base, and base qualities are not known. This sample was included in a study of cytomegalovirus exposure and HLA in healthy donors (dated by TCRdb to the late 2010s). A note on the overall study: In an earlier analysis of roughly 590 of the donors, around 290 Gb of sequence data and approximately 100 million unique TCR beta sequences from about 179 million T cells were reported. Four to six DR-DQ haplotypes were handled as single units for association and clustering because linkage in the cohort was strong. A later genetic analysis used genome-wide SNP genotypes for about 65% of the roughly 670 donors, treating that subset as a discovery cohort. Rather than using new phenotypic data, the later analysis identified candidate immune exposures from TCR beta sequences and from how often those sequences occurred across donors. High-throughput TCR immunosequencing, statistical association of individual TCRs with disease status, and machine learning were combined to predict cytomegalovirus infection status. HLA typing included class I and class II loci at four-digit resolution. The study used immunosequencing to profile the T cell repertoires of under 700 subjects and linked those repertoires to cytomegalovirus serostatus. Alongside the repertoire data, information on donor age, sex, ethnicity and CMV serostatus was compiled. Of the roughly 430 genotyped donors, approximately 83% fell in the genetic ancestry cluster associated with self-reported Caucasian donors. The aim of the study was to test whether cataloging public T cell receptors could identify signatures of past pathogen exposure. The number of donors typed differed by locus, with roughly 629-640 for A, B, C, DRB1 and DQB1, roughly 520 for DQA1, 606 for DPA1, and 472 for DPB1. To decide whether each TCR beta V gene segment behaved as functional or pseudogenic, an earlier analysis of some 600 of the donors relied on high-throughput TCR beta sequencing. Every repertoire in the discovery cohort had been generated on one and the same sequencing platform. Besides the first cohort of approximately 670 subjects, a separate validation cohort made up of over 95 different subjects was used. An early release that covered 640 HLA-typed donors contained 250 to 350 gigabases of sequencing data and around 80 million unique TCR sequences. Across 300 to 400 genotyped donors of the cohort, an average of about 200,000 unique TCR beta nucleotide sequences per donor were sequenced, and roughly a sixth of those sequences were non-productive. A later analysis re-analyzed previously published TCR beta repertoires from hundreds of donors and added high-resolution HLA genotyping to study TCR occurrence patterns. Beyond this particular receptor, the publication reports: A later analysis associated about 17,000 TCR beta sequences with specific HLA alleles at a false discovery rate of 0.05. The only immune exposure information available for the cohort was CMV serostatus. A further reported finding was that TCR beta sequences accurately predicted the HLA-A and HLA-B alleles for most subjects in the first cohort. A later genetic analysis reported fewer N-insertions in productive TCRs among donors in an Asian-associated ancestry cluster than the roughly 620-donor mean. In a later analysis, HLA-associated TCR beta chains showed more clonal expansion and lower generation probabilities than non-associated chains that were equally common. In a later analysis, several top co-occurrence clusters were reported to appear linked to parvovirus B19, influenza, CMV and Epstein-Barr virus. HLA typing was unavailable for some donors at each locus, so association tests used only the typed subset. An association between a missense DCLRE1C variant and V-gene and J-gene trimming of TCR beta chains was found in a later genetic analysis and replicated in an independent cohort. A few of the identified cytomegalovirus-associated TCR beta chains were confirmed in vitro to be specific for cytomegalovirus antigens. In this cohort, only TCR beta chains were sequenced, and detectable features were limited by the absence of alpha or paired-chain data. An earlier analysis of approximately 600 of the donors showed that most TCR beta V segments appeared in productive rearrangements either about 87% or about 30% of the time, which broadly matched IMGT annotations. A total of 164 TCR beta chains were listed by the study as associated with cytomegalovirus. Some IMGT-functional V segments, including TRBV6-2 and TRBV6-3, could not be told apart with the 87-base-pair reads, so those segments were excluded. Roughly uniform sequencing depth across donors was assumed in presence/absence analyses, although this assumption may not hold. The classifier was reported to diagnose cytomegalovirus status with high specificity and sensitivity in both the original cohort and the validation cohort. Seventeen rarely observed V segments, including chromosome 9 orphons, were excluded from the earlier analysis of about 500 of the donors because counts were too low. According to a later analysis, TCR association rates differed among HLA loci, with DRB1 alleles showing the most associated TCRs and HLA-C alleles showing the fewest. Assigning TCR associations to individual alleles was difficult when HLA alleles, especially DR and DQ, strongly co-occurred. In a later analysis, most CMV-associated TCR beta chains were found to appear HLA-restricted, with HLA associations seemingly driven largely by CMV exposure. A cluster of highly shared sequence variants was judged likely to represent a technical artifact of the sequencing pipeline. Across donors, most TCR sequences were observed very rarely, whereas some public TCRs were present in many individuals. Correlated functional status among segregating V segments might be attributable to linkage disequilibrium, but an unknown experimental factor could not be ruled out. It was suggested by the authors that the approach could potentially be generalized to other disease states and immunological phenotypes.

The CDR3 sequence holds 16 residues, the cysteine and phenylalanine included. Only the CDR3 portion is preserved as DNA: 48 bases, with reading frame beginning at the first base. CDR1 and CDR2, per the germline V gene (reference sequence), are LNHDA and SQIVND. Trimming takes 5 bases off V and 6 bases off J; junction bases not matched to a gene: 10. The cohort was made up of about 610 healthy bone marrow donors. At the time of sampling, all cohort members were nominally healthy, though unrecorded immune exposures were likely present. The donor was CMV seronegative and belonged to the group of 352 seronegative cohort members. A peripheral blood sample was collected from each donor, and TCR beta sequencing was performed on peripheral blood mononuclear cells. Genomic DNA was extracted from the blood cell samples with the Qiagen DNeasy Blood Extraction Kit. The library came from the immunoSEQ multiplex PCR assay. The multiplex PCR relied on a mix of 60 forward primers for TCR Vbeta segments and 13 reverse primers for TCR Jbeta segments. A multiplex PCR assay on genomic DNA amplified the CDR3 region of rearranged TCR beta genes. The Illumina HiSeq System was used to sequence the amplified TCR beta libraries as 87-base-pair reads. In the authors' own workflow: A later analysis tallied 75 million to 95 million unique TCR beta chains across the 610 or so repertoires, and approximately 11 million of those chains were shared by two or more donors. To remove PCR and sequencing errors, raw reads were error-corrected and collapsed into unique sequences using a nearest-neighbor algorithm that merged closely related sequences. CDR3 sequences were aligned to IMGT reference sequences to assign V, D and J gene segments. For a sequence to be retained, a match of at least six nucleotides was required to both a V gene segment and a J gene segment. A rearrangement was called productive if the CDR3 had no stop codons and remained in frame with V and J, and every other rearrangement was called non-productive. CDR3 was defined by IMGT convention, running from the second conserved V-encoded cysteine to the conserved J-encoded phenylalanine. The earlier analysis of fewer than 750 of the donors excluded sequences that lacked an unambiguous match to a single V gene segment. In an earlier analysis of a few hundred of the donors, V segments were called functional above 56.7% productive rearrangements and were called segregating when the between-donor standard deviation exceeded 5%. A statistical classification framework was developed to diagnose cytomegalovirus status using the catalog of TCR beta chain sequences. V and J gene assignment, in a later analysis, came from comparing TCR nucleotide sequences with IMGT/GENE-DB human TR gene sequences. Using the TCRdist pipeline, a later analysis assigned CDR3 sequences along with most-parsimonious VDJ recombination scenarios. In a later analysis, each TCR beta chain was defined by its CDR3 amino acid sequence together with its V-gene family, and reads without a unique V-gene family were excluded. To address suspected cross-contamination and a sequencing artifact, a later analysis removed under 600 highly shared, low-generation-probability nucleotide sequences. For each public chain, a later analysis derived a clonal expansion index from normalized ranks of inferred template counts within each repertoire. A later analysis computed generation probabilities with a VDJ recombination model fitted to out-of-frame rearrangements, and checked the results against IGoR. A later analysis scored TCR-TCR, TCR-HLA and TCR-CMV co-occurrence with hypergeometric tests, applying a repertoire-size bias correction to TCR pairs. In a later analysis, false discovery rates were estimated by permuting HLA or CMV assignments 20 times. In a later analysis, co-occurring TCRs were grouped with DBSCAN, and TCRdist sequence similarity was added when clustering was performed within HLA-allele-positive subsets. Repertoires with fewer than 30,000 or more than 120,000 public chains, plus five repertoires with anomalous nucleotide sharing, were excluded from co-occurrence clustering. Held by TCRdb, this immuneACCESS table contains in-frame sequences only and omits some clones. Under half of the omission traces to an unresolved V gene where checked; the cause of the rest is unknown. The V and J calls and clone size were taken over from that table, and D and trimming were inferred from the DNA. For this sample there are over 150,000 clones; roughly 80% appear just once. 0.65% of the sample rests with the top ten.

The chain employs TRBV19 and TRBJ1-5; TRBD1 lines up with 10 middle nucleotides. The sequenced sample was PBMCs. This clonotype originated in a boy between 5 and 17 years old in good health and CMV-seronegative. The DNA sequence is as follows: TGTGCCAGTAGTCAACCCGGGACAGGGGTTTCTCAGCCCCAGCATTTT. This encodes CASSQPGTGVSQPQHF.